This T cell receptor beta chain was recorded in a study of vaccination effects on CD4 cells after COVID-19. Study-level findings and limits: Few convalescent patients were studied, and early post-infection samples were lacking.

Concerning this clone itself: Its target is not known.

ViraFEST expansion of antigen-specific CD4+ T cells with viral peptide pools preceded sequencing. Isolation of CD4+ T cells took place after ten to eleven days of culture. In the vaccine recipients, nucleocapsid antibodies were negative and there was no prior SARS-CoV-2 infection. Replacing half the medium with IL-2 medium was done on days 3 and 7. This CDR3 spans 13 amino acids. CDR1 and CDR2 from the germline V gene are SGHRS and YFSETQ. The V end was cut by 0 bases, the J end by 3 bases, with 5 bases between. Profiled with immunoSEQ multiplex PCR; TCRdb holds only in-frame clones, not every one. The table records about 54,000 clones, around 75% of them present only once.

Sequences were derived from CD4+ T cells from PBMCs cultured with HCoV-229E spike peptides, sampled before COVID-19 vaccination. This clonotype was sampled from a human donor who received a COVID-19 vaccine. V is TRBV5-1 and J is TRBJ2-3, with D uncertain. The CDR3 DNA sequence: TGCGCCAGCAGCTTGGCTGGAACAGATACGCAGTATTTT. Protein product: CASSLAGTDTQYF.